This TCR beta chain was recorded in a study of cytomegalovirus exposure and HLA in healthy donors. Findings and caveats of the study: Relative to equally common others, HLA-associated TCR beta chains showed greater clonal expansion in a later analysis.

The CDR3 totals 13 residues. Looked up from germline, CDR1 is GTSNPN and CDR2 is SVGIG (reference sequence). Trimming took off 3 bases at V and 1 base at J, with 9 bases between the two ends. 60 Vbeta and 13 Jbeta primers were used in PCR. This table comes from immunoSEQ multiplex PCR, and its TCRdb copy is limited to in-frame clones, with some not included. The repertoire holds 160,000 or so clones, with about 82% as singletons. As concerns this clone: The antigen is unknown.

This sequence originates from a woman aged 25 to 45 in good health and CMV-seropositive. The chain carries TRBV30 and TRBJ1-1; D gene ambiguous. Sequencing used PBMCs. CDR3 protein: CAWRQTENTEAFF. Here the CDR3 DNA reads TGTGCCTGGAGACAGACGGAGAACACTGAAGCTTTCTTT. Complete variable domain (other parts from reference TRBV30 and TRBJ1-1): SQTIHQWPATLVQPVGSPLSLECTVEGTSNPNLYWYRQAAGRGLQLLFYSVGIGQISSEVPQNLSASRPQDRQFILSSKKLLLSDSGFYLCAWRQTENTEAFFGQGTRLTVV.